The clone carrying this T cell receptor beta chain was counted only a few times. Its antigen is not identified. This CDR3 is built from 13 residues. From germline, CDR1 is MNHNS and CDR2 SASEGT. Trimming cost V 4 bases and J 3 bases; bases outside gene matches: 1. This entry belongs to a study of cytomegalovirus exposure and HLA in healthy donors. Study-wide results and caveats: The later analysis indicated that the majority of CMV-associated TCR beta chains appeared HLA-restricted. Most TCR beta V segments were productive about 90% or about 30% of the time in an earlier analysis. Among the most significant clusters, several appeared linked to common viral pathogens in a later analysis.

PCR was performed using 60 Vbeta and 13 Jbeta primers. Method: immunoSEQ multiplex PCR; TCRdb's copy keeps in-frame clones and lacks some. The sample consists of some 100,000 clones, around 80% of them appearing once. Sequencing was performed on PBMCs. The receptor was isolated from a male donor in good health and CMV-seropositive. This chain links TRBV6-1 with TRBJ1-2, with TRBD1 identical over 8 bases. CDR3 sequence reads: CASSVDRDYGYTF. DNA of the CDR3: TGTGCCAGCAGTGTGGACAGGGACTATGGCTACACCTTC.